The rows below give T cell receptor beta chains drawn from one sample of a study of neurological immune-mediated disorders. TCRdb processed the 5' RACE reads anew with MiXCR; each CDR3 protein has one entry. The sample includes under 50,000 distinct CDR3 sequences, around a tenth of them seen just once. What was sequenced was CD4+ T cells from blood. The receptor source for this set is a woman aged 25 to 45 with HTLV-1-associated myelopathy (HAM/TSP). Each CDR3 is given with its conserved first and last residue. The D gene is left open where the match is weak. Size tells how often a clone was seen (once, few, many) or the class of an expanded clone, and some rows leave it out.

TRBJ2-3	TRBV7-9	NA	many	TGTGCCAGCAGCCGCCGATATACGCAGTATTTT	CASSRRYTQYF
TRBJ2-2	TRBV3-1	TRBD1	few	TGTGCCAGCAGCCGGGACAGGGGTTACACCGGGGAGCTGTTTTTT	CASSRDRGYTGELFF
TRBJ1-5	TRBV10-3	TRBD1	many	TGTGCCATCAGCCAAGACAGGGTTAATCAGCCCCAGCATTTT	CAISQDRVNQPQHF
TRBJ2-1	TRBV7-9	TRBD1	many	TGTGCCAGCAGCTTCCCGGGACAGGGGTACAATGAGCAGTTCTTC	CASSFPGQGYNEQFF
TRBJ1-5	TRBV2	NA	few	TGTGCCAGCAGTGACGGGGGCTTCATGCGCAATCAGCCCCAGCATTTT	CASSDGGFMRNQPQHF
TRBJ1-3	TRBV12-3/TRBV12-4	NA	many	TGTGCCAGCAGTTTGGGTTGGGTAGGAAACACCATATATTTT	CASSLGWVGNTIYF
TRBJ1-1	TRBV5-1	TRBD1	many	TGCGCCAGCAGCTTCCAACAGGGGGACTCGTACACTGAAGCTTTCTTT	CASSFQQGDSYTEAFF
TRBJ2-1	TRBV20-1	NA	many	TGCAGTGCTAGTAGGAACAATGAGCAGTTCTTC	CSASRNNEQFF
TRBJ1-1	TRBV20-1	TRBD1	many	TGCAGTGCTAGAGCCCTCCGGACAGGGGGCCGGAACACTGAAGCTTTCTTT	CSARALRTGGRNTEAFF
TRBJ2-2	TRBV10-3	TRBD1	many	TGTGCCATCAGTACAGGGGGCGGCGGGGAGCTGTTTTTT	CAISTGGGGELFF
TRBJ1-6	TRBV3-1	NA	many	TGTGCCAGCAGTCTCGGACAGCAAAATTCACCCCTCCACTTT	CASSLGQQNSPLHF
TRBJ2-7	TRBV14	TRBD1	medium-sized	TGTGCCAGCAGCCAAGCCAGGGGGACGAGTAGGACAGCAGAGCAGTACTTC	CASSQARGTSRTAEQYF
TRBJ2-3	TRBV20-1	NA	many	TGCAGTGCTAGTCTATCGGGGGCCGATACACAGTATTTT	CSASLSGADTQYF
TRBJ2-7	TRBV11-2	NA	many	TGTGCCAGCAGCTTAGTTCTGTCCGAGCAGTACTTC	CASSLVLSEQYF
TRBJ1-3	TRBV29-1	NA	many	TGCAGCGTTGACATCGGTCTAAATCGAAACACCATATATTTT	CSVDIGLNRNTIYF
TRBJ2-1	TRBV7-6	NA	many	TGTGCCAGCAGCTTAGGAGGGCTCGATGAGCAGTTCTTC	CASSLGGLDEQFF
TRBJ1-1	TRBV5-1	TRBD1	medium-sized	TGCGCCAGCTCTCAGGGGGCGGGCACTGAAGCTTTCTTT	CASSQGAGTEAFF
TRBJ1-2	TRBV20-1	NA	many	TGCAGTGCTAGAGATGACGGCTATGGCTACACCTTC	CSARDDGYGYTF
TRBJ1-1	TRBV7-9	TRBD1	many	TGTGCCAGCAGCGGGGGGACAGCCCCGAACACTGAAGCTTTCTTT	CASSGGTAPNTEAFF
TRBJ2-4	TRBV10-1	TRBD2	NA	TGCGCCAGCAGTGTCGGTAGCGGGGCACCGGAGGGAAACATTCAGTACTTC	CASSVGSGAPEGNIQYF
TRBJ1-1	TRBV29-1	TRBD1	many	TGCAGCGTGGGACAGGGGAACACTGAAGCTTTCTTT	CSVGQGNTEAFF
TRBJ2-2	TRBV24-1	NA	many	TGTGCCACCAGTGAACAGAACACCGGGGAGCTGTTTTTT	CATSEQNTGELFF
TRBJ1-1	TRBV5-1	NA	many	TGCGCCAGCAGTCCAGATAGCTACACTGAAGCTTTCTTT	CASSPDSYTEAFF
TRBJ1-2	TRBV12-3/TRBV12-4	NA	many	TGTGCCAGCAGCTCAGGAGCTAACTATGGCTACACCTTC	CASSSGANYGYTF
TRBJ1-1	TRBV5-6	NA	many	TGTGCCAGCAGCTTGGGTGGGGCCTCGAACACTGAAGCTTTCTTT	CASSLGGASNTEAFF
TRBJ2-2	TRBV5-1	NA	many	TGCGCCAGCAGCTCGGACAGATTAAACACCGGGGAGCTGTTTTTT	CASSSDRLNTGELFF
TRBJ1-2	TRBV6-6	NA	many	TGTGCCAGCAGTTACTCGACGGGGGGCACTGGCTACACCTTC	CASSYSTGGTGYTF
TRBJ1-2	TRBV5-6	NA	few	TGTGCCAGCAGCTTGGAGGGCAGGGGCGGCTACACCTTC	CASSLEGRGGYTF
TRBJ1-5	TRBV12-3/TRBV12-4	NA	many	TGTGCCAGCAGTTTAGCGGCCGGTAATCAGCCCCAGCATTTT	CASSLAAGNQPQHF
TRBJ1-2	TRBV5-6	NA	many	TGTGCCAGCAGCTTGCGGGGAAACTATGGCTACACCTTC	CASSLRGNYGYTF
TRBJ1-2	TRBV2	NA	many	TGTGCCAGCAGTGAAAATTTCTGGGCAGGGACCTATGGCTACACCTTC	CASSENFWAGTYGYTF
TRBJ1-5	TRBV7-8	NA	many	TGTGCCAGCAGCTCCGCCTTCGGGGGTCAGCCCCAGCATTTT	CASSSAFGGQPQHF
TRBJ1-2	TRBV2	NA	many	TGTGCCAGCAGTGAAGGACAGCTCTATGGCTACACCTTC	CASSEGQLYGYTF
TRBJ2-3	TRBV5-1	NA	many	TGCGCCAGCAGCCCACTCGCCTCCACAGATACGCAGTATTTT	CASSPLASTDTQYF
TRBJ2-7	TRBV4-2	NA	many	TGTGCCAGCAGCCAATCTGGAACTAGCTACGAGCAGTACTTC	CASSQSGTSYEQYF
TRBJ2-1	TRBV10-2	NA	many	TGCGCCAGCAGTGGGGTCCCGCGGGGTGAGCAGTTCTTC	CASSGVPRGEQFF
TRBJ1-5	TRBV5-1	NA	many	TGCGCCAGCAGCTTGGCCGGAGGTGATCAGCCCCAGCATTTT	CASSLAGGDQPQHF
TRBJ2-1	TRBV20-1	TRBD2	many	TGCAGTGCTGCTAGCGGGGGGCCCAACAATGAGCAGTTCTTC	CSAASGGPNNEQFF
TRBJ2-5	TRBV5-1	NA	many	TGCGCCAGCAGCTTGAAAAACCAAGAGACCCAGTACTTC	CASSLKNQETQYF
TRBJ2-3	TRBV20-1	NA	many	TGCAGTGCTTCCCAGAGGGCTATCCGCACAGATACGCAGTATTTT	CSASQRAIRTDTQYF
TRBJ1-1	TRBV7-2	NA	many	TGTGCCAGCAGACTTGACAAGAACACTGAAGCTTTCTTT	CASRLDKNTEAFF
TRBJ2-3	TRBV5-1	TRBD1	many	TGCGCCAGCAGCCAAGGGACAGGGGGCGTAGATACGCAGTATTTT	CASSQGTGGVDTQYF
TRBJ2-5	TRBV9	NA	many	TGTGCCAGCAGCGCGACAACTCAAGAGACCCAGTACTTC	CASSATTQETQYF